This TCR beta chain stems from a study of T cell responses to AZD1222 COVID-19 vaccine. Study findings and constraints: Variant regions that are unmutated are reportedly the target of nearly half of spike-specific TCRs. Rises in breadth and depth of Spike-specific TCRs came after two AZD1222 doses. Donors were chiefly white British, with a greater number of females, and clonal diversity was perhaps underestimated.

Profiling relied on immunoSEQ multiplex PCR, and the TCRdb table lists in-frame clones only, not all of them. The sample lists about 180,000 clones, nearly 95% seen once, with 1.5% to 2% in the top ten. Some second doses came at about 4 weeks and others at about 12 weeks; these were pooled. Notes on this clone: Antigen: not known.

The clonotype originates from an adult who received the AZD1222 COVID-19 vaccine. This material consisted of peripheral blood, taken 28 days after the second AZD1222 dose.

CDR3 amino acids: CASSINPGLGGDEQYF. DNA for the CDR3: TGTGCCAGCAGCATTAATCCGGGACTAGGTGGGGACGAGCAGTACTTC. This chain links TRBV5-6 with TRBJ2-7; TRBD2 matches at 8 bases. CDR1 is SGHDT and CDR2 is YYEEEE in the germline V gene. With 4 bases clipped from V and 5 bases from J, the junction kept 14 bases outside the gene matches. The CDR3 extends over 16 amino acids.